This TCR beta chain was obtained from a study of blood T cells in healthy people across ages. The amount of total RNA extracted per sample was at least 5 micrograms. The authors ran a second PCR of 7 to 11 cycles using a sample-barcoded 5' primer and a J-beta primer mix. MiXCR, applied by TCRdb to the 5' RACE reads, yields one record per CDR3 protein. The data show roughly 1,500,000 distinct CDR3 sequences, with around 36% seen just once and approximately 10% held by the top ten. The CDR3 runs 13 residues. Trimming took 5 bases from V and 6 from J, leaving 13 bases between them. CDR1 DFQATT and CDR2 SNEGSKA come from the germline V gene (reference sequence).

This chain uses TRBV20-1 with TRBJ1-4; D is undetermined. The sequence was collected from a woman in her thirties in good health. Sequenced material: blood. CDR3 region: CSARAGIDEKLFF. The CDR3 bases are TGCAGTGCTCGAGCGGGGATCGATGAAAAACTGTTTTTT.